This passage covers 22 T cell receptor beta chains from one sample sequenced in a study of OX40 agonist ivuxolimab in advanced cancers. Assay: immunoSEQ multiplex PCR; the TCRdb copy retains only in-frame clones and omits some. Of 70,000 to 95,000 clones in the sample, around 88% were seen once. The material sequenced was CD4+ or CD8+ T cells sorted from blood, taken in a trial of the OX40 agonist ivuxolimab. Source of these receptors: an adult with an advanced solid tumor such as melanoma, head and neck, liver or kidney cancer.

The rearrangement links TRBV4-3 to TRBJ2-3, with a tentative D call TRBD1 (6 bases). V lost 1 base and J lost 4, with 18 bases in between. Germline assignment: CDR1 LGHNA and CDR2 YSLEER. The CDR3 consists of 17 residues. CDR3 DNA sequence: TGCGCCAGCAGCCAAGGAACTGGGGGCGGTGGGGCAGATACGCAGTATTTT. This gives the protein CASSQGTGGGGADTQYF.

The CDR3 coding sequence is TGTGCCAGCAGCACAGGGGGCGATGGGGCCAACGTCCTGACTTTC. Translated, it gives CASSTGGDGANVLTF. The chain is built from TRBV6-6 and TRBJ2-6, with TRBD1 identical over 9 bases. CDR1 and CDR2 (germline): MNHNY, SVGAGI (reference sequence). CDR3 size: 15 residues. Trimming at V came to 6 bases and at J to 3 bases, leaving 3 bases not matched to a gene.

V and J are TRBV13 and TRBJ2-7; D is perhaps TRBD1 (5 bases). This CDR3 comprises 13 residues. The V gene's germline CDR1 is PRHDT and CDR2 FYEKMQ (reference sequence). Trimming removed 3 bases at V and 2 bases at J, with 8 bases between. Here the CDR3 reads CASSLGPTYEQYF. The DNA of the CDR3 is TGTGCCAGCAGCTTGGGGCCCACCTACGAGCAGTACTTC.

This sequence joins TRBV29-1 and TRBJ2-1; 16 bases fit TRBD2. V trimming: 2 bases; J trimming: 4 bases; junction bases outside the gene matches: 5. Germline CDR1 reads SQVTM; CDR2 reads ANQGSEA. The CDR3 sequence is 17 residues long. CDR3 sequence: CSVEPRGLAGGYNEQFF. The CDR3 coding sequence is TGCAGCGTTGAACCCCGGGGACTAGCGGGAGGGTACAATGAGCAGTTCTTC.

In this sample, this clone turned up once. This chain links TRBV25-1 with TRBJ1-2; the D gene is possibly TRBD1 (6 bases). The CDR3 is 15 residues long. Germline V gives CDR1 MGHDK, CDR2 SYGVNS. Trimming removed 1 base from V and 5 bases from J, with 14 bases in between. The chain's CDR3 is CASSEFGARGYGYTF. The CDR3 DNA follows: TGTGCCAGCAGTGAATTTGGGGCGAGGGGGTATGGCTACACCTTC.

V and J are TRBV30 and TRBJ2-2; D possibly corresponds to TRBD1 (6 bases). Trimming pared 5 bases from V and 0 bases from J, leaving 16 bases between. The CDR3 covers 16 residues. Germline CDR1 and CDR2: GTSNPN and SVGIG (reference sequence). For the CDR3, the DNA is TGTGCCTGGTCACCTTTGGGGGCCGCGAACACCGGGGAGCTGTTTTTT. Protein product: CAWSPLGAANTGELFF.

The V call is TRBV30, the J call TRBJ1-5; D not certain. Trimming stripped 0 bases from V and 1 base from J, with 7 bases between. This CDR3 is 14 amino acids long. Germline V CDR1 and CDR2: GTSNPN, SVGIG (reference sequence). CDR3 coding DNA: TGTGCCTGGAGTGTTGCCATCAGCAATCAGCCCCAGCATTTT. Protein sequence: CAWSVAISNQPQHF.

The V call is TRBV4-1, the J call TRBJ2-1; 9 bases are a match to TRBD2. Trimming cost V 3 bases and J 3 bases; bases outside gene matches: 15. Germline V gene lookup returns CDR1 MGHRA and CDR2 YSYEKL. This CDR3 region has 19 residues. The chain's CDR3 is CASSQESRLADGNYNEQFF. CDR3 sequence (DNA): TGCGCCAGCAGCCAGGAATCCCGACTAGCGGATGGAAACTACAATGAGCAGTTCTTC.

In nucleotides, the CDR3 is TGTGCCTGGAGTGGACTCCGGGCCTCGGGGGGCTACACCTTC. This codes for CAWSGLRASGGYTF. The chain carries TRBV30 and TRBJ1-2; D remains unclear. CDR3 length: 14 residues. Germline V gene lookup returns CDR1 GTSNPN and CDR2 SVGIG (reference sequence). Trimming stripped 1 base from V and 8 bases from J, with 17 bases between.

The V and J genes are TRBV12-1 and TRBJ1-5; the table's D gene call, TRBD1, was not cross checked with the DNA. TRBV12-1 is labeled a pseudogene. This CDR3 spans 16 amino acids. This chain's CDR3 is CASSFGDRGGNQPQHF. The CDR3 DNA sequence: TGTGCCAGCAGCTTTGGGGACAGGGGGGGCAATCAGCCCCAGCATTTT.

CDR3 in DNA: TGTGCCAGCAGGGGACAGTTCACCGGGGAGCTGTTTTTT. This encodes CASRGQFTGELFF. The V call is TRBV6-5, the J call TRBJ2-2, with 7 bases identical to TRBD1. CDR1 and CDR2 from the germline V gene are MNHEY and SVGAGI. The CDR3 loop spans 13 amino acids. J lost 4 bases, V lost 6 bases, and 2 bases had no gene match.

The V gene is TRBV6-4, the J gene TRBJ2-4, with 10 bases fitting TRBD2. After removal of 2 bases from V and 8 bases from J, the junction contained 3 bases not matched to a gene. This CDR3 spans 14 amino acids. Germline loops: CDR1 MRHNA, CDR2 SNTAGT. DNA of the CDR3: TGTGCCAGCAGTGACGTAGCGGGGGGAGACATTCAGTACTTC. Translated: CASSDVAGGDIQYF.

The CDR3: CASSYSFWTGTDTQYF. DNA of the CDR3: TGTGCCAGCAGTTACTCGTTCTGGACCGGAACAGATACGCAGTATTTT. This chain links TRBV6-5 with TRBJ2-3; D uncertain. The V end lost 0 bases, the J end lost 3 bases, and 13 bases lay between the germline ends. Germline CDR1 reads MNHEY; CDR2 reads SVGAGI. The CDR3 spans 16 residues.

The rearrangement uses TRBV6-5 and TRBJ1-2, with D maybe TRBD1 (5 bases). The CDR3 contains 15 residues. Trimming took 7 bases from V and 6 from J, leaving 21 bases between them. CDR1 MNHEY and CDR2 SVGAGI come from the germline V gene. The CDR3 here is CASTTSTGRADGYTF. In nucleotides, the CDR3 is TGTGCCAGCACTACCTCCACGGGGCGCGCTGATGGCTACACCTTC.

This clone was counted a single time. This sequence joins TRBV7-2 and TRBJ2-1, with D possibly matching TRBD2 (6 bases). This CDR3 is built from 12 residues. Trimming shortened V by 8 bases and J by 4 bases, and 9 bases separated the two germline ends. Germline V gene lookup returns CDR1 SGHTA and CDR2 FQGNSA. CDR3 DNA: TGTGCCAGCGGGGGGTTATACAATGAGCAGTTCTTC. Amino acids: CASGGLYNEQFF.

This clone is a singleton in its sample. One junction end disagrees with the germline gene, perhaps due to a read error. CDR3 nucleotides: TGTGCCAGCAGCTGGCGACAGGGTGTATGGTACGAGCAGCACTTC. This codes for CASSWRQGVWYEQHF. The chain uses TRBV11-3 and TRBJ2-7, with 7 bases matching TRBD1. CDR1 is SGHNT and CDR2 is YENEEA in the germline V gene. There are 15 residues in the CDR3.

The chain couples TRBV6-5 to TRBJ2-7, with D perhaps given as TRBD1 or TRBD2 (5 bases each). Germline CDR1 MNHEY, CDR2 SVGAGI. The CDR3 is 13 residues long. Deletions cut 5 bases from V and 5 bases from J, with 13 bases between. The CDR3 DNA reads TGTGCCAGCAGTACTGATCTGGGACACGAGCAGTACTTC. This codes for CASSTDLGHEQYF.

This sequence joins TRBV6-6 and TRBJ1-1; weak D call: TRBD1 (6 bases). Trimming took off 5 bases at V and 4 bases at J, with 8 bases between the two ends. The germline V gene encodes CDR1 MNHNY and CDR2 SVGAGI (reference sequence). The CDR3 is made up of 12 amino acids. In nucleotides, the CDR3 is TGTGCCAGCAGTGCACAGGGCACTGAAGCTTTCTTT. Protein product: CASSAQGTEAFF.

J is TRBJ2-1 and V is TRBV5-1, with 7 bases fitting TRBD2. The trim removed 3 bases at V and 0 bases at J, leaving 6 bases unmatched. The CDR3 totals 16 residues. Per the germline V gene, CDR1 is SGHRS and CDR2 is YFSETQ. CDR3: CASSSGTKGSYNEQFF. The CDR3, as DNA: TGCGCCAGCAGCTCCGGGACTAAAGGCTCCTACAATGAGCAGTTCTTC.

A note on this clone: This CDR3 is missing its conserved last phenylalanine or tryptophan, likely due to a read error. V and J are TRBV5-4 and TRBJ2-7; maybe TRBD1 (5 bases). The CDR3 contains 13 residues. The germline CDR1 and CDR2 sequences are SGHNT and YYREEE (reference sequence). Trimming cost V 2 bases and J 5 bases, with 11 bases left between them. The CDR3 sequence: CASSFPARDEQYL. The CDR3 nucleotides read TGTGCCAGCAGCTTTCCCGCCAGGGACGAGCAGTACCTC.

The gene calls are TRBV29-1 and TRBJ2-1; either TRBD1 or TRBD2 may supply D (7 bases each). The CDR3 sequence is 13 residues long. Germline assignment: CDR1 SQVTM and CDR2 ANQGSEA. The CDR3 sequence is CRVKGEGANEQFF. CDR3 DNA sequence: TGCAGGGTTAAGGGGGAGGGGGCCAATGAGCAGTTCTTC.

This chain links TRBV4-2 with TRBJ2-2; D not certain. CDR1 is LGHNA and CDR2 is YNFKEQ in the germline V gene. The CDR3 runs to 13 residues. Trimming cost V 0 bases and J 8 bases, with 7 bases left between them. The CDR3 sequence: CASSQDSRGELFF. Here the CDR3 DNA reads TGTGCCAGCAGCCAAGATTCGCGGGGGGAGCTGTTTTTT.